The sequence of this T cell receptor beta chain was determined in a study of T cell repertoires in cytomegalovirus infection. The overall study: Peptides in the study included HLA-C-restricted and HLA-B-restricted CMV epitopes.

Using its own MiXCR run on the reads, TCRdb lists one record per CDR3 protein. The sample records approximately 340,000 distinct CDR3 sequences, about 29% being singletons. Turning to this clonotype: Its antigen is not identified.

Study findings and constraints: The ex vivo response was dominated by HLA-C-restricted CMV-specific TCR beta clonotypes.

CDR3 length: 14 amino acids. The germline V gene has CDR1 DFQATT and CDR2 SNEGSKA (reference sequence). V lost 6 bases, J lost 5 bases, and 17 bases lay in between. This specimen consisted of cultured PBMCs, obtained from culture after CMV antigen stimulation. The TCR sequence derives from a human donor in good health (CMV status not recorded). Some clones in this sample may be carry-over from other donors' samples. The chain links TRBV20-1 to TRBJ1-5; maybe TRBD1 (5 bases). CDR3 nucleotides: TGCAGTGCGGAAAGGGGACTTGCGGATCAGCCCCAGCATTTT. Amino acid sequence: CSAERGLADQPQHF.